This passage covers 25 T cell receptor beta chains from one sample sequenced in a study of T cell responses to AZD1222 COVID-19 vaccine. Using immunoSEQ multiplex PCR, the repertoire was profiled, and TCRdb retains in-frame clones only, with some absent. This repertoire shows fewer than 120,000 clones, roughly 90% found once; its top ten account for roughly 15%. The sequences come from peripheral blood, collected 28 days after the second AZD1222 dose. Receptor source: an adult who received the AZD1222 COVID-19 vaccine.

J is TRBJ1-2 and V is TRBV19, with D possibly being TRBD1 (5 bases). Germline-derived CDR1 and CDR2 are LNHDA and SQIVND (reference sequence). This CDR3 is built from 13 residues. The germline V and J ends were trimmed by 7 bases and 1 base, with 10 bases remaining between them. The CDR3 DNA is TGTGCCAGTATTAGGGACGGTAACTATGGCTACACCTTC. Translating it yields CASIRDGNYGYTF.

This chain links TRBV2 with TRBJ2-2; D not resolved. The CDR3 runs 16 residues. V was pared by 6 bases and J by 2 bases, with 16 bases between. The germline V gene has CDR1 SNHLY and CDR2 FYNNEI. CDR3 DNA: TGTGCCAGCAGCCAGCTCTCCGGGCCCAACACCGGGGAGCTGTTTTTT. This codes for CASSQLSGPNTGELFF. Based on the CDR3 plus reference TRBV2 and TRBJ2-2, the full variable domain is EPEVTQTPSHQVTQMGQEVILRCVPISNHLYFYWYRQILGQKVEFLVSFYNNEISEKSEIFDDQFSVERPDGSNFTLKIRSTKLEDSAMYFCASSQLSGPNTGELFFGEGSRLTVL.

This rearrangement joins TRBV18 to TRBJ1-2, with D perhaps TRBD1 (5 bases). Germline CDR1 reads KGHSH; CDR2 reads LQKENI. The CDR3 loop spans 16 amino acids. Between the trimmed V and J ends, which lost 3 bases and 5 bases, there was a span of 19 bases. CDR3 region: CASSPQEKGLMYGYTF. The CDR3 DNA is TGTGCCAGCTCACCTCAAGAGAAGGGGCTGATGTATGGCTACACCTTC.

The rearrangement uses TRBV6-5 and TRBJ2-5, with TRBD2 identical over 7 bases. The ends lost 7 bases at V and 1 base at J; junction bases unmatched: 6. CDR1 is MNHEY and CDR2 is SVGAGI in the germline V gene. CDR3 length: 14 amino acids. CDR3 amino acids: CASIPGLVQETQYF. DNA for the CDR3: TGTGCCAGCATCCCCGGACTAGTCCAAGAGACCCAGTACTTC.

The chain joins TRBV5-6 to TRBJ2-2, with D unclear. Germline V gives CDR1 SGHDT, CDR2 YYEEEE. The CDR3 spans 17 residues. V lost 2 bases, J lost 5 bases, and 19 bases lay in between. CDR3 region: CASSLVGPLVGTGELFF. Here the CDR3 DNA reads TGTGCCAGCAGCTTAGTCGGACCTTTGGTGGGAACCGGGGAGCTGTTTTTT.

J is TRBJ2-1 and V is TRBV6-5; D tentatively reads TRBD1 or TRBD2 (5 bases each). Trimming stripped 6 bases from V and 9 bases from J, with 18 bases between. Germline-derived CDR1 and CDR2 are MNHEY and SVGAGI. This CDR3 comprises 14 residues. The CDR3 region is CASSSGTHPGEQFF. In DNA form, the CDR3 reads TGTGCCAGCAGCTCCGGGACCCATCCCGGTGAGCAGTTCTTC.

V usage is TRBV12-3 or TRBV12-4 and J usage is TRBJ1-2, with a tentative D call TRBD1 (5 bases). Between the trimmed V and J ends, which lost 1 base and 7 bases, there was a span of 10 bases. The CDR3 length is 13 residues. The CDR3 is CASSLGGELGYTF. CDR3 nucleotide sequence: TGTGCCAGCAGTTTAGGGGGGGAGCTTGGCTACACCTTC.

On this clone: A read error may account for a junction end that differs from germline. The CDR3 region has the DNA TGTGCCAGCAGCGGGACTAGCGGGAGCATAGATACGCAGTATTTT. This sequence encodes CASSGTSGSIDTQYF. V is TRBV7-2 and J is TRBJ2-3, with 14 bases matching TRBD2. Germline V CDR1 and CDR2: SGHTA, FQGNSA. This CDR3 region has 15 residues.

The chain is built from TRBV6-6 and TRBJ2-2; D uncertain. CDR1 and CDR2 (germline): MNHNY, SVGAGI (reference sequence). V was cut by 6 bases and J by 4 bases, with 3 bases left in between. The CDR3 consists of 11 residues. The CDR3 DNA reads TGTGCCAGCAGCCTCACCGGGGAGCTGTTTTTT. Translation gives CASSLTGELFF.

V and J are TRBV2 and TRBJ1-2; D uncertain. This CDR3 comprises 14 residues. The germline CDR1 and CDR2 sequences are SNHLY and FYNNEI. The V end was cut by 3 bases, the J end by 8 bases, with 16 bases between. Written as DNA, the CDR3 is TGTGCCAGCAGTGACCTTAGGACCGGGTCGGGCTACACCTTC. The encoded protein is CASSDLRTGSGYTF. Based on the CDR3 plus reference TRBV2 and TRBJ1-2, the full variable domain is EPEVTQTPSHQVTQMGQEVILRCVPISNHLYFYWYRQILGQKVEFLVSFYNNEISEKSEIFDDQFSVERPDGSNFTLKIRSTKLEDSAMYFCASSDLRTGSGYTFGSGTRLTVV.

The chain is built from TRBV18 and TRBJ1-5; no reliable D call. V was clipped by 3 bases and J by 5 bases, with 11 bases between them. Looked up from germline, CDR1 is KGHSH and CDR2 is LQKENI. The CDR3 contains 14 residues. The CDR3 region has the DNA TGTGCCAGCTCACCTTGGGGAACCGATCAGCCCCAGCATTTT. Amino acid sequence: CASSPWGTDQPQHF.

The V and J genes are TRBV5-1 and TRBJ1-1; no clear D gene. This CDR3 has 14 residues. Per the germline V gene, CDR1 is SGHRS and CDR2 is YFSETQ. Trimming pared 1 base from V and 1 base from J, leaving 8 bases between. Written as DNA, the CDR3 is TGCGCCAGCAGCTTGCTGGCCAGGAACACTGAAGCTTTCTTT. This gives the protein CASSLLARNTEAFF.

V usage is TRBV15 and J usage is TRBJ2-2; D ambiguous. CDR3 length: 16 residues. Germline V gene lookup returns CDR1 LNHNV and CDR2 YYDKDF (reference sequence). V gave up 0 bases and J gave up 1 base, with 9 bases separating them. The CDR3 sequence is CATSRDVGLNTGELFF. The CDR3 nucleotides read TGTGCCACCAGCAGAGATGTCGGGCTGAACACCGGGGAGCTGTTTTTT.

This sequence joins TRBV7-9 and TRBJ2-7; 9 positions match TRBD1. Trimming cost V 4 bases and J 7 bases; bases outside gene matches: 8. The CDR3 contains 14 residues. Germline V gene sequence: CDR1 SEHNR, CDR2 FQNEAQ (reference sequence). CDR3 amino acids: CASSSPRDREEQYF. The DNA for the CDR3 is TGTGCCAGCAGCTCCCCGAGGGACAGGGAAGAGCAGTACTTC.

The chain recombines TRBV3-1 (or the pseudogene TRBV3-2) with TRBJ1-1; no clear D gene. The CDR3 runs 14 residues. Germline V gene data show CDR1 as LGHDT and CDR2 as YNNKEL (reference sequence). With 0 bases removed from V and 8 bases from J, the gap between germline ends came to 13 bases. CDR3 sequence (DNA): TGTGCCAGCAGCCAAGATCAGGTTCCAACAGAAGCTTTCTTT. Encoded protein: CASSQDQVPTEAFF.

The rearrangement joins TRBV28 to TRBJ1-1; TRBD1 is a possible D gene (5 bases). Germline lookup yields CDR1 MDHEN and CDR2 SYDVKM. This CDR3 has 15 residues. V was cut by 6 bases and J by 7 bases, with 21 bases left in between. The CDR3 region is CASRPRRGRSDEAFF. The DNA of the CDR3 is TGTGCCAGCAGACCCAGGCGGGGCAGATCGGATGAAGCTTTCTTT.

This chain joins TRBV27 and TRBJ2-1, with 9 bases identical to TRBD2. CDR1 and CDR2 from the germline V gene are MNHEY and SMNVEV (reference sequence). CDR3 length: 17 amino acids. J was trimmed by 10 bases and V by 7 bases; bases with no gene match: 20. The CDR3 DNA follows: TGTGCCAGCACCACCCAGGAGCGCAGGCTAGCGGGACGAGAGCAGTTCTTC. It yields the protein CASTTQERRLAGREQFF.

This chain connects TRBV5-1 to TRBJ2-2, with D possibly matching TRBD2 (5 bases). Germline CDR1 and CDR2: SGHRS and YFSETQ. V shed 4 bases and J shed 2 bases, with 12 bases lying between them. The length of the CDR3 is 15 residues. The CDR3 nucleotides read TGCGCCAGCAGCCCGAGGGCGGATAACACCGGGGAGCTGTTTTTT. Translating it yields CASSPRADNTGELFF.

This chain links TRBV29-1 with TRBJ2-5; D unresolved. Germline V CDR1 and CDR2: SQVTM, ANQGSEA. V dropped 8 bases and J dropped 5 bases, with 12 bases sitting between them. The CDR3 length is 11 residues. The chain's CDR3 is CSSPLGETQYF. The CDR3 DNA is TGCAGCTCACCCCTCGGGGAGACCCAGTACTTC. The complete variable domain, with remaining parts taken from reference TRBV29-1 and TRBJ2-5, reads SAVISQKPSRDICQRGTSLTIQCQVDSQVTMMFWYRQQPGQSLTLIATANQGSEATYESGFVIDKFPISRPNLTFSTLTVSNMSPEDSSIYLCSSPLGETQYFGPGTRLLVL.

The rearrangement uses TRBV28 and TRBJ2-7; 8 positions agree with TRBD1. V was pared by 3 bases and J by 0 bases, with 7 bases of the junction left unmatched. The length of the CDR3 is 16 residues. In germline, CDR1 is MDHEN, CDR2 SYDVKM. CDR3 sequence reads: CASSFLDREPSYEQYF. The CDR3 DNA sequence: TGTGCCAGCAGTTTCCTGGACAGGGAGCCCTCCTACGAGCAGTACTTC.

This CDR3 is CASSQGGIAGELFF. As DNA, the CDR3 is TGTGCCAGCAGCCAAGGAGGGATAGCGGGGGAGCTGTTTTTT. The V and J genes are TRBV4-2 and TRBJ2-2; D is perhaps TRBD2 (5 bases). Germline CDR1 and CDR2: LGHNA and YNFKEQ. The CDR3 has 14 residues. V lost 1 base to trimming and J lost 8 bases, with 11 bases between them.

The chain employs TRBV6-5 and TRBJ1-2; TRBD1 might be the D (5 bases). CDR1 is MNHEY and CDR2 is SVGAGI in the germline V gene. The CDR3 contains 13 residues. With 7 bases removed from V and 3 bases from J, the gap between germline ends came to 12 bases. The CDR3, as DNA: TGTGCCAGCAAGGGGATAACGGACTATGGCTACACCTTC. It codes for CASKGITDYGYTF.

This clone is a singleton in its sample. The V and J genes are TRBV2 and TRBJ1-2, with 7 nucleotides matching TRBD1. This CDR3 has 13 amino acids. V was clipped by 7 bases and J by 6 bases; unmatched bases: 8. Germline assignment: CDR1 SNHLY and CDR2 FYNNEI. DNA for the CDR3: TGTGCCAGCATGCTCGACAGGGTCAATGGCTACACCTTC. Translation: CASMLDRVNGYTF.

The chain recombines TRBV6-1 with TRBJ1-2; D uncertain. The CDR3 totals 14 residues. V was trimmed by 3 bases and J by 4 bases, leaving 12 bases between them. Per germline, CDR1 MNHNS and CDR2 SASEGT. Here the CDR3 DNA reads TGTGCCAGCAGTGATTCCGGGAAACCCTATGGCTACACCTTC. Translation: CASSDSGKPYGYTF.

The rearrangement links TRBV12-3 or TRBV12-4 to TRBJ2-5; D may correspond to TRBD1 or TRBD2 (5 bases each). The CDR3 covers 13 residues. The germline V and J ends were trimmed by 3 bases and 7 bases, with 12 bases remaining between them. CDR3 DNA: TGTGCCAGCAGTTTCGAGGGGTTGGGGACCCAGTACTTC. The encoded protein is CASSFEGLGTQYF.